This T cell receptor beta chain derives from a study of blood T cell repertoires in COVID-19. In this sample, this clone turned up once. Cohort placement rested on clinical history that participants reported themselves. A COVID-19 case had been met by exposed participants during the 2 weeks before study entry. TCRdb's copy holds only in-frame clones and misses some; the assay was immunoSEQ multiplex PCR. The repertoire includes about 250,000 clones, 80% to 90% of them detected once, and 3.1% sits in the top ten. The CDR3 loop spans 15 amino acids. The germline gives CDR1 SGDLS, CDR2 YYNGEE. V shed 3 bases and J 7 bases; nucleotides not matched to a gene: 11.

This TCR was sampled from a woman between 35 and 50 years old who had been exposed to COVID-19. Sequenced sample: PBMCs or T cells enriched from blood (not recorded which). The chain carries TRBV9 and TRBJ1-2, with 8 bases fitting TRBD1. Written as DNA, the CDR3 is TGTGCCAGCAGCGCGTGGGACAGGACTTCGGGTGGCTACACCTTC. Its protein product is CASSAWDRTSGGYTF.